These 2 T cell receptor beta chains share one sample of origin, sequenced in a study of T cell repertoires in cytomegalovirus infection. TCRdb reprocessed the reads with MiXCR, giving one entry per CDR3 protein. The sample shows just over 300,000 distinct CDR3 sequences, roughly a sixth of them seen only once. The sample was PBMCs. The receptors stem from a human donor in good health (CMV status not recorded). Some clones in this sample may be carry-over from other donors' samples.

The CDR3 sequence: CASSSPGGLGYNEQFF. Written as DNA, the CDR3 is TGTGCCAGTAGTTCCCCGGGGGGGCTAGGCTACAATGAGCAGTTCTTC. This chain joins TRBV19 and TRBJ2-1; 8 nucleotides agree with TRBD2. V gave up 5 bases and J gave up 3 bases; unmatched junction bases: 9. CDR1 is LNHDA and CDR2 is SQIVND in the germline V gene (reference sequence). This CDR3 region has 16 residues. Full variable domain (remainder filled in from reference TRBV19 and TRBJ2-1): DGGITQSPKYLFRKEGQNVTLSCEQNLNHDAMYWYRQDPGQGLRLIYYSQIVNDFQKGDIAEGYSVSREKKESFPLTVTSAQKNPTAFYLCASSSPGGLGYNEQFFGPGTRLTVL.

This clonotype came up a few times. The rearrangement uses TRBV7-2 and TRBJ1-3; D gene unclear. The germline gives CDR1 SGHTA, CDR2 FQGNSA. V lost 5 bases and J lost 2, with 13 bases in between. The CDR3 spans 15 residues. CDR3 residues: CASSLNTGTGNTIYF. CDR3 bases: TGTGCCAGCAGCCTCAATACGGGGACTGGAAACACCATATATTTT.